The 27 T cell receptor beta chains in this list originate from one sample, sequenced in a study of prognosis after radiotherapy for stage I lung cancer. From genomic DNA, TCR beta CDR3 was amplified by two-round multiplex PCR. Primers were specific to each TRBV and TRBJ gene in first-round PCR. TCRdb re-called the multiplex PCR reads through MiXCR, storing one row per CDR3 protein. The sample carries about 27,000 distinct CDR3 sequences, around 46% recorded once. The source material was PBMCs, sampled before or after stereotactic body radiation therapy (not recorded which). These receptors were obtained from a donor aged 50 or older with non-small cell lung cancer.

V gene TRBV7-2 combines with J gene TRBJ1-6; the D is unclear. The CDR3 is 15 residues long. Trimming pared 1 base from V and 17 bases from J, leaving 21 bases between. The V gene's germline CDR1 is SGHTA and CDR2 FQGNSA. The CDR3 loop reads CASSLEVTTGSPIHF. In DNA, the CDR3 is TGTGCCAGCAGCTTAGAGGTGACAACGGGGTCGCCCATCCACTTT. Complete variable domain (other parts from reference TRBV7-2 and TRBJ1-6): GAGVSQSPSNKVTEKGKDVELRCDPISGHTALYWYRQSLGQGLEFLIYFQGNSAPDKSGLPSDRFSAERTGGSVSTLTIQRTQQEDSAVYLCASSLEVTTGSPIHFGNGTRLTVT.

This chain connects TRBV3-1 to TRBJ2-6; D not certain. The germline V and J ends were trimmed by 3 bases and 0 bases, with 3 bases remaining between them. The germline V gene encodes CDR1 LGHDT and CDR2 YNNKEL (reference sequence). The CDR3 length is 14 residues. CDR3 in amino acids: CASSQSSGANVLTF. Written as DNA, the CDR3 is TGTGCCAGCAGCCAGAGCTCTGGGGCCAACGTCCTGACTTTC.

In regard to this clonotype: Only one base separates this from a far larger clonotype, so it likely reflects a read error. CDR3 nucleotide sequence: TGTGCCATCAGTGACAGGGACACCGGTGGCTACACCTTC. It yields the protein CAISDRDTGGYTF. The J gene is TRBJ1-2, the V gene TRBV6-2 or TRBV6-3; 7 bases line up with TRBD1. The CDR3 is 13 residues long. CDR1 is MNHEY, CDR2 SVGEGT, per germline.

The chain joins TRBV28 to TRBJ1-5; maybe TRBD1 (6 bases). V was trimmed by 5 bases and J by 1 base, leaving 15 bases between them. This CDR3 has 16 residues. Germline CDR1 is MDHEN and CDR2 is SYDVKM. In nucleotides, the CDR3 is TGTGCCAGCAGTCCCACGGGGGCAGGGAGCAATCAGCCCCAGCATTTT. The encoded protein is CASSPTGAGSNQPQHF.

The rearrangement uses TRBV6-4 and TRBJ2-1; D not resolved. Trimming took 5 bases from V and 7 from J, leaving 18 bases between them. CDR3 length: 15 amino acids. CDR1 MRHNA and CDR2 SNTAGT come from the germline V gene. CDR3 DNA sequence: TGTGCCAGCAGTTTAGACGCTCTACGTGTTAATGAGCAGTTCTTC. Translated, it gives CASSLDALRVNEQFF.

The chain combines TRBV27 with TRBJ2-7, with D hard to call. The V end lost 0 bases, the J end lost 1 base, and 13 bases lay between the germline ends. This CDR3 spans 16 amino acids. The germline CDR1 and CDR2 sequences are MNHEY and SMNVEV (reference sequence). CDR3 residues: CASSLSLAGGSYEQYF. The CDR3 region has the DNA TGTGCCAGCAGTTTATCGTTGGCAGGTGGTTCCTACGAGCAGTACTTC.

This clonotype was counted many times. This rearrangement joins TRBV5-5 to TRBJ1-4, with a weak D call TRBD1 (5 bases). This CDR3 spans 15 amino acids. Germline CDR1 reads SGHKS; CDR2 reads YYEKEE (reference sequence). V lost 4 bases, J lost 6 bases, and 16 bases lay in between. CDR3 in amino acids: CASSVTGFADEKLFF. The CDR3 coding sequence is TGTGCCAGCAGCGTAACAGGATTCGCAGATGAAAAACTGTTTTTT.

Details on this clonotype: A read error may produce the germline difference seen at one junction end. J is TRBJ1-4 and V is TRBV12-3 or TRBV12-4; 8 positions agree with TRBD1. There are 14 residues in the CDR3. The CDR3 reads CVSSFRDRNEKLFF. The CDR3 coding sequence is TGTGTCAGCAGTTTTCGGGACAGGAACGAAAAACTGTTTTTT.

Sample share makes this clonotype medium-sized. The chain couples TRBV28 to TRBJ2-1; TRBD2 agrees at 16 bases. CDR3 size: 16 residues. Germline V lookup: CDR1 MDHEN, CDR2 SYDVKM. V lost 2 bases, J lost 9 bases, and 4 bases stayed unmatched. Here the CDR3 reads CASSLGTSGRAAEQFF. The CDR3 coding sequence is TGTGCCAGCAGTTTAGGGACTAGCGGGAGGGCCGCTGAGCAGTTCTTC.

This clonotype was seen a single time. The V and J genes are TRBV19 and TRBJ1-2, with 7 bases identical to TRBD1. This CDR3 has 15 residues. With 0 bases clipped from V and 7 bases from J, the junction kept 8 bases outside the gene matches. Per germline, CDR1 LNHDA and CDR2 SQIVND (reference sequence). In DNA, the CDR3 is TGTGCCAGTAGTATAGACAACAGGGGTGATCGTGGCTACACCTTC. It yields the protein CASSIDNRGDRGYTF.

This clonotype is deemed medium-sized. The chain has TRBV6-1 and TRBJ1-5, with 7 positions matching TRBD1. The CDR3 contains 17 residues. Germline-derived CDR1 and CDR2 are MNHNS and SASEGT. V was clipped by 5 bases and J by 1 base; unmatched bases: 11. The CDR3 loop reads CASSRINPGQSNQPQHF. The CDR3 nucleotides read TGTGCCAGCAGTAGAATAAATCCGGGACAGAGCAATCAGCCCCAGCATTTT.

This clonotype appeared many times. J is TRBJ2-2 and V is TRBV18; D perhaps matches TRBD2 (6 bases). The length of the CDR3 is 17 residues. Trimming took 5 bases from V and 0 from J, leaving 16 bases between them. From germline, CDR1 is KGHSH and CDR2 LQKENI. For the CDR3, the DNA is TGTGCCAGCTCAAATCCAAACCGGGGGACGAACACCGGGGAGCTGTTTTTT. Translation gives CASSNPNRGTNTGELFF.

This clonotype was observed once. The rearrangement links TRBV5-1 to TRBJ2-3; D is undetermined. V was shortened by 9 bases and J by 0 bases, with 17 bases between the two germline ends. The CDR3 loop spans 15 amino acids. Germline CDR1 and CDR2: SGHRS and YFSETQ. CDR3 nucleotides: TGCGCCACCTCCACGGATATGATAAGCACAGATACGCAGTATTTT. Translated, it gives CATSTDMISTDTQYF.

This clonotype was observed many times. V and J are TRBV12-3 or TRBV12-4 and TRBJ2-1; TRBD2 matches at 11 bases. V shed 0 bases, J shed 6 bases, and the junction held 7 bases outside the gene matches. CDR3 length: 17 residues. The CDR3 bases are TGTGCCAGCAGTTTAGCGGGTAGCGGGAGGGCCAGCAATGAGCAGTTCTTC. Its translation is CASSLAGSGRASNEQFF.

The chain employs TRBV24-1 and TRBJ2-6; D is possibly TRBD2 (5 bases). The CDR3 has 19 amino acids. The V gene lost 8 bases and the J gene lost 0 bases, with 22 bases spanning the gap. Germline V gives CDR1 KGHDR, CDR2 SFDVKD. The CDR3 protein is CATIEGTGNRYSGANVLTF. The CDR3 region has the DNA TGTGCCACCATTGAGGGCACCGGAAACAGATACTCTGGGGCCAACGTCCTGACTTTC.

This clonotype was observed a handful of times. A far bigger clonotype differs at one base, so this is likely a read error. V is TRBV6-4 and J is TRBJ1-5; no clear D. This CDR3 has 16 amino acids. The V gene lost 5 bases and the J gene lost 1 base, with 15 bases spanning the gap. Germline-derived CDR1 and CDR2 are MRHNA and SNTAGT. The DNA for the CDR3 is TGTGCCAGCAGTCCAGAAGGGTGCTCGAGCAATCAGCCCCAGCATTTT. This encodes CASSPEGCSSNQPQHF.

This clonotype was picked up many times. The chain combines TRBV29-1 with TRBJ1-5; D is undetermined. The germline V gene has CDR1 SQVTM and CDR2 ANQGSEA. This CDR3 has 15 residues. Trimming pared 6 bases from V and 3 bases from J, leaving 18 bases between. The CDR3 protein is CSVGWARQSNQPQHF. CDR3 DNA sequence: TGCAGCGTGGGGTGGGCGCGGCAGTCCAATCAGCCCCAGCATTTT. Full variable domain (rest looked up from reference TRBV29-1 and TRBJ1-5): SAVISQKPSRDICQRGTSLTIQCQVDSQVTMMFWYRQQPGQSLTLIATANQGSEATYESGFVIDKFPISRPNLTFSTLTVSNMSPEDSSIYLCSVGWARQSNQPQHFGDGTRLSIL.

For this clonotype: A read error may produce the germline difference seen at one junction end. V usage is TRBV11-2 and J usage is TRBJ2-3, with 7 nucleotides matching TRBD1. The CDR3 covers 18 residues. Germline V gene lookup returns CDR1 SGHAT and CDR2 FQNNGV. The CDR3 DNA sequence: TGTGCCAGCATCTTAGATCCCCGGACAGGTCTTGTCACAGATACGCAGTATTTT. Its translation is CASILDPRTGLVTDTQYF.

This chain connects TRBV30 to TRBJ1-6, with D unresolved. Trimming pared 5 bases from V and 6 bases from J, leaving 17 bases between. The germline V gene encodes CDR1 GTSNPN and CDR2 SVGIG (reference sequence). This CDR3 comprises 15 residues. CDR3 nucleotides: TGTGCCTGGGCCTCAATGATGGGCCTTAATTCACCCCTCCACTTT. Its protein is CAWASMMGLNSPLHF. Using reference TRBV30 and TRBJ1-6 for the parts outside the CDR3, the full variable domain is SQTIHQWPATLVQPVGSPLSLECTVEGTSNPNLYWYRQAAGRGLQLLFYSVGIGQISSEVPQNLSASRPQDRQFILSSKKLLLSDSGFYLCAWASMMGLNSPLHFGNGTRLTVT.

Points on this clonotype: This may be a read error: a much more frequent sequence differs by one nucleotide. The chain carries TRBV2 and TRBJ1-2; D is possibly TRBD1 (5 bases). The CDR3 is made up of 16 amino acids. The germline CDR1 and CDR2 sequences are SNHLY and FYNNEI. Between the trimmed V and J ends, which lost 7 bases and 4 bases, there was a span of 22 bases. The CDR3 here is CASIISRQTKVYGYTF. In DNA, the CDR3 is TGTGCCAGCATAATCTCTAGACAGACCAAAGTCTATGGCTACACCTTC.

The chain uses TRBV6-4 and TRBJ1-1, with D perhaps matching TRBD1 (6 bases). Germline CDR1 reads MRHNA; CDR2 reads SNTAGT. The CDR3 covers 13 residues. V shed 5 bases and J shed 0 bases, with 7 bases lying between them. CDR3 loop: CASSWDMNTEAFF. The CDR3 bases are TGTGCCAGCAGTTGGGACATGAACACTGAAGCTTTCTTT.

This clonotype was picked up many times. V is TRBV19 and J is TRBJ2-7; 7 nucleotides align to TRBD1. Germline V lookup: CDR1 LNHDA, CDR2 SQIVND (reference sequence). The CDR3 totals 17 residues. The ends lost 5 bases at V and 2 bases at J; junction bases unmatched: 15. The CDR3 loop reads CASSSGQALFPTYEQYF. The CDR3 nucleotides read TGTGCCAGTAGTTCCGGACAGGCCCTCTTCCCTACCTACGAGCAGTACTTC.

There are many counts of this clonotype. The chain links TRBV9 to TRBJ2-7, with TRBD2 matching 11 bases. This CDR3 has 17 residues. The germline V gene encodes CDR1 SGDLS and CDR2 YYNGEE. V lost 1 base to trimming and J lost 7 bases; unmatched junction nucleotides: 13. DNA of the CDR3: TGTGCCAGCAGCGTACTAGCGGGAGGATCGGCGCTGGGGGAGCAGTACTTC. Translating gives CASSVLAGGSALGEQYF.

This clonotype was observed many times. V is TRBV28 and J is TRBJ1-1; the D is unclear. CDR1 is MDHEN and CDR2 is SYDVKM in the germline V gene. The CDR3 is 15 residues long. The V end was cut by 7 bases, the J end by 2 bases, with 17 bases between. CDR3 sequence reads: CASTSPGAPNTEAFF. CDR3 sequence (DNA): TGTGCCAGCACCTCTCCCGGTGCACCCAACACTGAAGCTTTCTTT.

This clonotype has a count of ten or more. The chain recombines TRBV7-9 with TRBJ1-1; TRBD1 is a possible D gene (5 bases). The germline V gene has CDR1 SEHNR and CDR2 FQNEAQ (reference sequence). There are 14 residues in the CDR3. Trimming took off 3 bases at V and 7 bases at J, with 15 bases between the two ends. CDR3 amino acids: CASSFQGIKGEAFF. CDR3 nucleotide sequence: TGTGCCAGCAGCTTCCAGGGAATTAAGGGTGAAGCTTTCTTT.

This clonotype came up once. The gene calls are TRBV11-3 and TRBJ2-2; 12 bases agree with TRBD1. The CDR3 length is 16 residues. Germline loops: CDR1 SGHNT, CDR2 YENEEA. J lost 6 bases, V lost 6 bases, and 8 bases had no gene match. DNA of the CDR3: TGTGCCAGCAGACCCTTCCGGGACAGGGGGCCCGGGGAGCTGTTTTTT. Amino acid sequence: CASRPFRDRGPGELFF.

Concerning this clonotype: It differs at one base from a far larger clone, so likely a read error. The chain uses TRBV6-1 and TRBJ2-3; 7 nucleotides agree with TRBD2. CDR1 and CDR2 (germline): MNHNS, SASEGT. V dropped 5 bases and J dropped 5; count of bases not matched to a gene: 13. The CDR3 has 16 residues. CDR3 residues: CASSYGAGPCIDTQYF. The CDR3 DNA is TGTGCCAGCAGTTACGGAGCGGGACCATGTATAGATACGCAGTATTTT.